Sequencing of this T cell receptor (beta chain) was carried out in a study of regulatory dendritic cells for organ transplantation. V was clipped by 0 bases and J by 7 bases; unmatched bases: 7. Germline lookup yields CDR1 SGHNT and CDR2 YYREEE (reference sequence). There are 15 residues in the CDR3. Allogeneic regulatory or mature dendritic cells were co-cultured for roughly five days with CFSE-labeled sorted T cells at 1:10. General observations from the study: Naive CD4+ and CD8+ repertoires were highly diverse; memory CD8+ was most oligoclonal. Memory CD8+ clonal expansion seemed more limited with regulatory than mature dendritic cells.

Produced via immunoSEQ multiplex PCR; TCRdb's table is partial and in-frame only. The repertoire has about 12,000 clones, roughly three quarters of them found once; the top ten carry approximately 0.98%. With regard to this clone: The antigen remains undetermined.

The material sequenced was naive CD8+ T cells from blood cultured with regulatory dendritic cells. The subset denotes: CD45RA+ naive T cells. This clonotype was sampled from a human donor in good health. J is TRBJ1-5 and V is TRBV5-4; 7 nucleotides align to TRBD1. The CDR3 DNA follows: TGTGCCAGCAGCTTGGAAGGGGGCCCGGCACAGCCCCAGCATTTT. This sequence encodes CASSLEGGPAQPQHF.